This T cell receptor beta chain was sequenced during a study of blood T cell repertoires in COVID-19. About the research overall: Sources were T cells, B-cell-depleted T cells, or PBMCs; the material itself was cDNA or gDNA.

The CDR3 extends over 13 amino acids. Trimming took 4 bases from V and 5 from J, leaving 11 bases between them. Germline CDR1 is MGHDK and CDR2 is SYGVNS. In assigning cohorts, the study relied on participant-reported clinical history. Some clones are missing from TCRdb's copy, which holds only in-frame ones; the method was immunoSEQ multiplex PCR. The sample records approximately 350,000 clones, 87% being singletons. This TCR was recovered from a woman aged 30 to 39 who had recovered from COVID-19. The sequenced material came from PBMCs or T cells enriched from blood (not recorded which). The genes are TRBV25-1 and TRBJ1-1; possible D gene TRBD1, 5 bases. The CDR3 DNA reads TGTGCCAGCAGTGTGGGGCCGAGTACTGAAGCTTTCTTT. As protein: CASSVGPSTEAFF. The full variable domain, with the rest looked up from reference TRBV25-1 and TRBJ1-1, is EADIYQTPRYLVIGTGKKITLECSQTMGHDKMYWYQQDPGMELHLIHYSYGVNSTEKGDLSSESTVSRIRTEHFPLTLESARPSHTSQYLCASSVGPSTEAFFGQGTRLTVV.